These 10 T cell receptor beta chains came from one sample sequenced in a study of cytomegalovirus exposure and HLA in healthy donors. Primers: 60 Vbeta forward and 13 Jbeta reverse. Data came from immunoSEQ multiplex PCR; TCRdb stores just in-frame clones and leaves some out. This table has some 200,000 clones, 83% appearing once. The sequencing input was PBMCs. Source of these receptors: a man in his fifties or sixties in good health and CMV-seronegative.

The V gene is TRBV6-5, the J gene TRBJ2-5, with D possibly matching TRBD2 (5 bases). The CDR3 contains 13 residues. Germline V gene lookup returns CDR1 MNHEY and CDR2 SVGAGI. The V end was cut by 7 bases, the J end by 5 bases, with 14 bases between. The CDR3 nucleotides read TGTGCCAGCAAAAGGGAACTAGGGGAGACCCAGTACTTC. Translation: CASKRELGETQYF.

This clone was detected a few times. The chain carries TRBV7-3 and TRBJ2-1, with TRBD1 as a possible D gene (7 bases). Germline V gives CDR1 SGHTA, CDR2 FQGTGA. Deletions cut 4 bases from V and 8 bases from J, with 9 bases between. The CDR3 runs to 12 residues. The CDR3, as DNA: TGTGCCAGCAGCTCCAGGGGGGATGAGCAGTTCTTC. It yields the protein CASSSRGDEQFF.

As for this clone: A read error may produce the germline difference seen at one junction end. The chain recombines TRBV7-9 with TRBJ2-4, with TRBD2 matching over 7 bases. The germline V gene encodes CDR1 SEHNR and CDR2 FQNEAQ (reference sequence). This CDR3 is built from 12 residues. This chain's CDR3 is CSSMPGGNIQYF. CDR3 sequence (DNA): TGTTCCAGCATGCCGGGGGGAAACATTCAGTACTTC.

This clone was seen a single time. The chain combines TRBV2 with TRBJ1-1; unclear D gene. The germline V and J ends were trimmed by 6 bases and 0 bases, with 20 bases remaining between them. CDR3 size: 17 residues. Germline loops: CDR1 SNHLY, CDR2 FYNNEI. This CDR3 is CASSIQGTAVLNTEAFF. CDR3 in DNA: TGTGCCAGCAGCATCCAAGGCACAGCGGTCCTGAACACTGAAGCTTTCTTT.

This clone was recorded only once. The chain has TRBV21-1 and TRBJ1-6; the table names TRBD1, a call not compared with the DNA. TRBV21-1 is a recognized pseudogene. The CDR3 is 19 residues long. CDR3 loop: CASSLKDRGRVDNDSPLHF. CDR3 coding DNA: TGTGCCAGCAGCCTAAAGGACAGGGGGCGGGTGGATAATGATTCACCCCTCCACTTT.

This clone has just one count. The DNA of the CDR3 is TGTGCCAGCAGTTCGATTGCTAGCGGACGAAATCAGGGCTACGAGCAGTACTTC. This codes for CASSSIASGRNQGYEQYF. V gene TRBV27 combines with J gene TRBJ2-7, with TRBD2 matching 7 bases. After removal of 4 bases from V and 3 bases from J, the junction contained 18 bases not matched to a gene. Germline CDR1 MNHEY, CDR2 SMNVEV (reference sequence). This CDR3 has 18 amino acids.

The chain combines TRBV7-2 with TRBJ2-4, with 9 nucleotides matching TRBD2. Germline V CDR1 and CDR2: SGHTA, FQGNSA. Germline trimming cut 1 base from V and 5 bases from J; bases unmatched to any gene: 6. This CDR3 comprises 16 residues. The CDR3 DNA reads TGTGCCAGCAGCTTAGTTGCGGGAGGGGCTCAAAACATTCAGTACTTC. Translated, it gives CASSLVAGGAQNIQYF. The full variable domain, completed using reference TRBV7-2 and TRBJ2-4, is GAGVSQSPSNKVTEKGKDVELRCDPISGHTALYWYRQSLGQGLEFLIYFQGNSAPDKSGLPSDRFSAERTGGSVSTLTIQRTQQEDSAVYLCASSLVAGGAQNIQYFGAGTRLSVL.

The CDR3 nucleotides read TGCGCCAGCAGCTTGGATCTGTTGTCCTATGGCTACACCTTC. Its translation: CASSLDLLSYGYTF. The chain joins TRBV5-1 to TRBJ1-2; D remains unclear. The CDR3 length is 14 residues. Per the germline V gene, CDR1 is SGHRS and CDR2 is YFSETQ. Trimming removed 0 bases at V and 4 bases at J, with 10 bases between.

The rearrangement links TRBV6-5 to TRBJ1-2, with TRBD1 matching over 7 bases. In germline, CDR1 is MNHEY, CDR2 SVGAGI. The CDR3 sequence is 14 residues long. V dropped 6 bases and J dropped 0; count of bases not matched to a gene: 4. In DNA, the CDR3 is TGTGCCAGCAGACCGGGACAGCCTAACTATGGCTACACCTTC. It is translated as CASRPGQPNYGYTF.

The chain uses TRBV7-2 and TRBJ1-1, with D possibly TRBD1 on 5 matching bases. Germline V lookup: CDR1 SGHTA, CDR2 FQGNSA. The length of the CDR3 is 13 residues. Trimming cost V 4 bases and J 1 base, with 7 bases left between them. The CDR3 region is CASSYDRNTEAFF. The CDR3 DNA reads as TGTGCCAGCAGCTATGACAGGAACACTGAAGCTTTCTTT.